This TCR beta chain was observed in a study of T cell responses to AZD1222 COVID-19 vaccine (dated by TCRdb to the early 2020s). Regarding the study in general: TCR sequencing was performed for more than 230 trial participants, of whom about 200 were given two doses of AZD1222 and around 26 were given two doses of MenACWY control vaccine. Trial participants were enrolled by age into 18-55, 56-69 and 70-plus year subgroups, with about 150, 28 and 57 TCR-sequenced participants respectively. Findings and caveats that apply to the study as a whole: Most participants were white British and females outnumbered males, and the authors suggested that clonal diversity may have been underestimated. A significant rise in spike-specific TCR breadth and depth was observed after two AZD1222 doses relative to day 0 and relative to MenACWY recipients. Conclusions about previously exposed vaccinees are limited because only six or seven AZD1222 recipients were SARS-CoV-2 seropositive at baseline. Reportedly, close to half of the unique spike-specific TCRs recognized epitopes lying outside the regions that are mutated in the B.1.351 and B.1.1.7 variants. The whole spike protein was spanned by vaccine-associated CD4 TCRs, and dominant responses were seen in regions 160-218 and 743-854. No day 14 peak-response samples were available, so repertoires were characterized only after the peak T cell response. The 56-69-year group was small, and its depth increase did not reach significance, likely because of low power.

This clone was picked up one time. The clone's antigen remains unknown. Base qualities were left out, and no much larger clone turns up one base away. The CDR3, from cysteine to phenylalanine, totals 11 residues. Only the CDR3 DNA is retained, 33 bases long and in frame from the first base. CDR1 SGHDT and CDR2 YYEEEE are derived from the germline V gene. V and J lose 1 base and 5 bases, and a span of 4 bases separates them. The time point label, read with the paper, signifies: about 28 days (+/-7) after the second vaccine dose. AZD1222 recipients with second doses at about 4 weeks or about 12 weeks were pooled, because spike-specific TCR depth and breadth did not differ between schedules. Vaccinee samples were obtained from the UK trials COV001 and COV002, which included a single-blind randomized controlled phase 2/3 trial of AZD1222 (ChAdOx1 nCoV-19) in healthy adults. For TCRbeta chain sequencing, PBMC samples from trial participants were taken at day 0 and at day 28 after the second dose.

The CDR3 regions of human TCRbeta chains were analyzed by immunosequencing. Per the source publication's procedure: TCRs in the repertoires were matched against a reference library of SARS-CoV-2-specific TCRs that had been generated with the MIRA antigen-specificity platform. Breadth meant the fraction of unique TCRs that were SARS-CoV-2-associated, whereas depth meant the fraction of total T cells that were SARS-CoV-2-associated. Using the MIRA data, every spike-specific TCR was mapped to the spike region that the TCR reacted to and assigned to either a CD4 or a CD8 class. Log10-transformed breadth and depth values were compared by one-way ANOVA with Sidak's multiple comparisons tests. The table was pulled from immuneACCESS by TCRdb, which kept in-frame rearrangements only. Such tables lose some clones; where checked, under half of the loss comes from unresolved V genes, and the rest has no known cause. The V and J calls and clone size were taken over from that table, and D and trimming were inferred from the DNA. The sample has hundreds of thousands of clones on record, roughly 93% of them singletons. The ten largest make up 0.5% to 0.7% of the sample.

The specimen comprised peripheral blood, sampled 28 days after the second AZD1222 dose. The chain is encoded by TRBV5-6 joined to TRBJ2-7; the D gene is unclear. The clonotype comes from an adult who received the AZD1222 COVID-19 vaccine. The nucleotide sequence reads as follows: TGTGCCAGCAGCTTGTGGGACGAGCAGTACTTC. It is translated as CASSLWDEQYF.